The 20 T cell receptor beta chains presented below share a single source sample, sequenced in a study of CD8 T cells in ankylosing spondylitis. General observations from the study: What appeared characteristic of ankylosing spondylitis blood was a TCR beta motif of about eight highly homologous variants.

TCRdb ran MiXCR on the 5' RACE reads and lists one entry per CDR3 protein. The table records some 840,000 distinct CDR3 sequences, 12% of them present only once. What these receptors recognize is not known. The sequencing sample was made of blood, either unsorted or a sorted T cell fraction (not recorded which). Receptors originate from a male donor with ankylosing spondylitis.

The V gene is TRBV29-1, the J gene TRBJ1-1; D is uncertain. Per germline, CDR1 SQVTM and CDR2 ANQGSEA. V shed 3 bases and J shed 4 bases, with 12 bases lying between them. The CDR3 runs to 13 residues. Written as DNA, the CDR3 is TGCAGCGTTGACGAAGCGTGGATCACTGAAGCTTTCTTT. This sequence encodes CSVDEAWITEAFF.

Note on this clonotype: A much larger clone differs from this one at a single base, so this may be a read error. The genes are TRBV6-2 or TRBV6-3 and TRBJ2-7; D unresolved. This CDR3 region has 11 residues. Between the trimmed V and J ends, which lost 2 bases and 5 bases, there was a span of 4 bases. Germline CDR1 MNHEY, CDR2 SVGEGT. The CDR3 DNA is TGTGCCAGCAGTTACCTCCACGAGCAGTACTTC. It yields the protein CASSYLHEQYF.

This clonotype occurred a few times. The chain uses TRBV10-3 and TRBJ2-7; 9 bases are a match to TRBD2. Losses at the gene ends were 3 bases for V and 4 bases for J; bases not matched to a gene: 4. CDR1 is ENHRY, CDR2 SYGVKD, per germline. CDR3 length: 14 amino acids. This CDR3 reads CAISDGGRVYEQYF. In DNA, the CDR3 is TGTGCCATCAGTGACGGCGGGAGGGTTTACGAGCAGTACTTC.

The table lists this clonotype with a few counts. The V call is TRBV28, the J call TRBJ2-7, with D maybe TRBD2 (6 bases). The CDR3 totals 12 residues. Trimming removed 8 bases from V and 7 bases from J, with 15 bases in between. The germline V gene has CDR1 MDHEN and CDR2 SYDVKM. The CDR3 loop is CASHKRLDEQYF. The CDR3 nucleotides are TGTGCCAGCCACAAGCGACTAGATGAGCAGTACTTC.

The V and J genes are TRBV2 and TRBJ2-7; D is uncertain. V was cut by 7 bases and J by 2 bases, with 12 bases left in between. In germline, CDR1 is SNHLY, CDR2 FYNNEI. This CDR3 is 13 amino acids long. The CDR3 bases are TGTGCCAGCATTGTGGACCTCGCCTACGAGCAGTACTTC. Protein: CASIVDLAYEQYF. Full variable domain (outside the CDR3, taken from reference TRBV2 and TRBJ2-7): EPEVTQTPSHQVTQMGQEVILRCVPISNHLYFYWYRQILGQKVEFLVSFYNNEISEKSEIFDDQFSVERPDGSNFTLKIRSTKLEDSAMYFCASIVDLAYEQYFGPGTRLTVT.

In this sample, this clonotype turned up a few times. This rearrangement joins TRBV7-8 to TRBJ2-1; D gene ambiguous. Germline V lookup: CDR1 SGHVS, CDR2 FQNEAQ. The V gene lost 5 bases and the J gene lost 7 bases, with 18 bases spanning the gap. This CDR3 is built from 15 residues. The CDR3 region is CASSPTGLGINEQFF. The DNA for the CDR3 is TGTGCCAGCAGCCCAACGGGCCTAGGGATAAATGAGCAGTTCTTC.

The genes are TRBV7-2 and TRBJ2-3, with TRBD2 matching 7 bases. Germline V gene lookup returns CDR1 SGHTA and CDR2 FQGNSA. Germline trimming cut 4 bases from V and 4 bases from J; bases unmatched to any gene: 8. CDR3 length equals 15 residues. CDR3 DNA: TGTGCCAGCAGCTCCGGGACTATTTTCGCAGATACGCAGTATTTT. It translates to CASSSGTIFADTQYF.

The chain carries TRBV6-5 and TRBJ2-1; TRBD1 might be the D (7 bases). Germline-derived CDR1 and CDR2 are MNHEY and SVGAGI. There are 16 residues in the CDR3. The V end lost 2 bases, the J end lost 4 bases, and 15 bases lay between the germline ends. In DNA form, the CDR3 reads TGTGCCAGCAGTTACGGGGGGCAGGGGGATTACAATGAGCAGTTCTTC. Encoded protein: CASSYGGQGDYNEQFF.

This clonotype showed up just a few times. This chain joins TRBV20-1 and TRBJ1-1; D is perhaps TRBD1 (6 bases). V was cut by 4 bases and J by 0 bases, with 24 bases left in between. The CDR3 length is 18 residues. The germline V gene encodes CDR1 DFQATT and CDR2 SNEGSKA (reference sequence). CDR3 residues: CSAIGGATVSTMNTEAFF. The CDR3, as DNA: TGCAGTGCTATTGGGGGGGCAACAGTATCGACGATGAACACTGAAGCTTTCTTT.

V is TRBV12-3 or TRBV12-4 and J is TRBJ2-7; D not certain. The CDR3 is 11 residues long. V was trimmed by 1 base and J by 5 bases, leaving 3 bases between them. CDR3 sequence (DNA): TGTGCCAGCAGTTTAGTTAACGAGCAGTACTTC. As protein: CASSLVNEQYF.

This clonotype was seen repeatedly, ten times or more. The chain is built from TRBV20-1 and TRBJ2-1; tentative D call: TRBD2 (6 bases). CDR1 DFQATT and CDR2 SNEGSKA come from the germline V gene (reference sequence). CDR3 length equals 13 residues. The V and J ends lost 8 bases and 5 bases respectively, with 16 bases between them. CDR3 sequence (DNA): TGCAGTCCGTGGGACTCCAGAAACAATGAGCAGTTCTTC. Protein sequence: CSPWDSRNNEQFF.

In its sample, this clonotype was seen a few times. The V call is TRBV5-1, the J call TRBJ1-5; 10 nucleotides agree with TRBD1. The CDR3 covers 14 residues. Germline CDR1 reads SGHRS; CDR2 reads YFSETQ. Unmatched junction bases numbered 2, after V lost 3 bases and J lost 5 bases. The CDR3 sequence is CASSYGTGDQPQHF. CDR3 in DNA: TGCGCCAGCAGCTATGGGACAGGGGATCAGCCCCAGCATTTT.

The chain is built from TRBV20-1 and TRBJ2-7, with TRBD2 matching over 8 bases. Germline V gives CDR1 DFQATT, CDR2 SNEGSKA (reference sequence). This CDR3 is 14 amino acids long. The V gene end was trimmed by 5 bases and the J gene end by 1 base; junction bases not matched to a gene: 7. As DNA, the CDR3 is TGCAGTGCTCTATCGGGACTAGTGTCCTACGAGCAGTACTTC. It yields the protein CSALSGLVSYEQYF.

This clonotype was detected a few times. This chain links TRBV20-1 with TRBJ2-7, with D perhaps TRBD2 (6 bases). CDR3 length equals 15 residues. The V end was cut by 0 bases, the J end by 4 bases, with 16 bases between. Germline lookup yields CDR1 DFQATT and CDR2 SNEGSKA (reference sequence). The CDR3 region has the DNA TGCAGTGCTAGAGATCCACTAGCATCCACTTACGAGCAGTACTTC. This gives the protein CSARDPLASTYEQYF.

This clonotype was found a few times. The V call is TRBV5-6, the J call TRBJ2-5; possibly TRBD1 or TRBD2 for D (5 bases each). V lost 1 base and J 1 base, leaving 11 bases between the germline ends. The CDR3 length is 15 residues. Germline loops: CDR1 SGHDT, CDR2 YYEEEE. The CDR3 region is CASSLNLGRQETQYF. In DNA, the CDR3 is TGTGCCAGCAGCTTGAATCTGGGACGCCAAGAGACCCAGTACTTC.

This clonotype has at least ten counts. DNA of the CDR3: TGTGCCAGCAGCTTACAACAGGGGGCGGGCGAGCAGTACTTC. This gives the protein CASSLQQGAGEQYF. The genes are TRBV7-9 and TRBJ2-7, with 9 bases that match TRBD1. The germline gives CDR1 SEHNR, CDR2 FQNEAQ (reference sequence). The CDR3 length is 14 residues. Losses at the gene ends were 2 bases for V and 6 bases for J; bases not matched to a gene: 5.

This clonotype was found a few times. CDR3: CASSLDGSNTEAFF. Here the CDR3 DNA reads TGCGCCAGCAGTCTTGACGGGAGCAACACTGAAGCTTTCTTT. This rearrangement joins TRBV5-1 to TRBJ1-1; no clear D gene. This CDR3 region has 14 residues. The germline CDR1 and CDR2 sequences are SGHRS and YFSETQ. V was pared by 5 bases and J by 2 bases, with 13 bases between.

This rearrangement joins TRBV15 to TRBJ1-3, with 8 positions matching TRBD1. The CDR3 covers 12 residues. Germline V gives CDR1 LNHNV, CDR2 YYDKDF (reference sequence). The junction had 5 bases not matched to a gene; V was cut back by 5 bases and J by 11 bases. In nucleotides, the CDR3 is TGTGCCACCAGCGACGTACAGGGGGCCATATATTTT. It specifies CATSDVQGAIYF.

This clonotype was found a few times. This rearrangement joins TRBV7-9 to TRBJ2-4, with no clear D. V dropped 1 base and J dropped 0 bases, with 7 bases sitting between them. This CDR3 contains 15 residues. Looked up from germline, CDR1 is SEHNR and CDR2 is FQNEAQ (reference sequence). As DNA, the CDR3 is TGTGCCAGCAGCTTAGTGACGTTAGCCAAAAACATTCAGTACTTC. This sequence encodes CASSLVTLAKNIQYF.

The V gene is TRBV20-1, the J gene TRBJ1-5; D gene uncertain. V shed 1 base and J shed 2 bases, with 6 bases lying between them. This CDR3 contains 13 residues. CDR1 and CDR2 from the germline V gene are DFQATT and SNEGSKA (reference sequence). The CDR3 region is CSARAHGNQPQHF. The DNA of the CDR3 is TGCAGTGCTAGAGCACACGGCAATCAGCCCCAGCATTTT.